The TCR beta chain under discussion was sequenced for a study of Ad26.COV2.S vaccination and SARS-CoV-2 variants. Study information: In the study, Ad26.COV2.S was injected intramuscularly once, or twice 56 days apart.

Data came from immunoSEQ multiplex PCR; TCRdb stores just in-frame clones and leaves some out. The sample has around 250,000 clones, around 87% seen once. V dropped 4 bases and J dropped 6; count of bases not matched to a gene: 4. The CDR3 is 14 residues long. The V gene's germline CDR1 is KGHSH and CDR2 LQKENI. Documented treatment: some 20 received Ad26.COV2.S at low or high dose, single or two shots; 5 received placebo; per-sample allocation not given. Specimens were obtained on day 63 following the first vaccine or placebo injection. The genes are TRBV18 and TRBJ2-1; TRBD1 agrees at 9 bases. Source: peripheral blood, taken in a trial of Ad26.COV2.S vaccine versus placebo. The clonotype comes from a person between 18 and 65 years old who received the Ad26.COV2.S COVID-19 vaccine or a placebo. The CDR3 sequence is CASSLGTGRNEQFF. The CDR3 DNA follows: TGTGCCAGCTCACTCGGGACAGGGCGCAATGAGCAGTTCTTC.